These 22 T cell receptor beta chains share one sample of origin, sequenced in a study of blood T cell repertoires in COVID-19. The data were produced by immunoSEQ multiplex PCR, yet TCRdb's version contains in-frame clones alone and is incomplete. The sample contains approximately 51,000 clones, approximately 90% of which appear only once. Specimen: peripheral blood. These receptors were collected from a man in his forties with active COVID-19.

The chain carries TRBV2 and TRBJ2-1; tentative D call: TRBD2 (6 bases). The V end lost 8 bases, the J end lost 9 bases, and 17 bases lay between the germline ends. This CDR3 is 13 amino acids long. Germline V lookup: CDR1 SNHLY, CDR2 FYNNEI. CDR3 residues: CASGWRDVGEQFF. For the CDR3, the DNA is TGTGCCAGCGGCTGGCGGGACGTCGGTGAGCAGTTCTTC. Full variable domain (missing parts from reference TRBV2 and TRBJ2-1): EPEVTQTPSHQVTQMGQEVILRCVPISNHLYFYWYRQILGQKVEFLVSFYNNEISEKSEIFDDQFSVERPDGSNFTLKIRSTKLEDSAMYFCASGWRDVGEQFFGPGTRLTVL.

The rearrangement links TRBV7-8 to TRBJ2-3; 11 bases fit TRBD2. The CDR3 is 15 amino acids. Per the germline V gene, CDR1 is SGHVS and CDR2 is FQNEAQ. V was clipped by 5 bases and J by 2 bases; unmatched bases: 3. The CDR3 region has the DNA TGTGCCAGCAGCCCGGGACTAGCGGTCACAGATACGCAGTATTTT. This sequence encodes CASSPGLAVTDTQYF.

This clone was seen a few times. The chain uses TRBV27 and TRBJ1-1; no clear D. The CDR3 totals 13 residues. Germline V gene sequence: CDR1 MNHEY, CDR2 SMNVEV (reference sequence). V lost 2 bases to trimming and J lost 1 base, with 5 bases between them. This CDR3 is CASSLGGNTEAFF. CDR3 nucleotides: TGTGCCAGCAGTTTAGGCGGGAACACTGAAGCTTTCTTT.

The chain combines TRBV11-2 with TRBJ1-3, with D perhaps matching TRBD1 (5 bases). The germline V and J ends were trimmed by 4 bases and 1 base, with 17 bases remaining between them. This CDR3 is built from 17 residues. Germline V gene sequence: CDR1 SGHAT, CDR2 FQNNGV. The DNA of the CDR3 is TGTGCCAGCAGCTCCAGACGAAGCAGGGTTTCTGGAAACACCATATATTTT. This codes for CASSSRRSRVSGNTIYF.

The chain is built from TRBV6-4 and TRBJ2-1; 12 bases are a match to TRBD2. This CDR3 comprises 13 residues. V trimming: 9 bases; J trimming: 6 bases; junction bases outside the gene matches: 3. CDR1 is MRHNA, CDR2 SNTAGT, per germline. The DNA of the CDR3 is TGTGCCAGAAGACTAGCGGGGGTCAATGAGCAGTTCTTC. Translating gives CARRLAGVNEQFF.

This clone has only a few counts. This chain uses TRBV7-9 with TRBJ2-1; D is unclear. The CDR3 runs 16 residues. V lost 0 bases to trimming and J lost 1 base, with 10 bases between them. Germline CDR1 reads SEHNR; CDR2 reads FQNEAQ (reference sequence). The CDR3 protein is CASSLADQASYNEQFF. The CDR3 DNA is TGTGCCAGCAGCTTAGCGGATCAGGCGTCCTACAATGAGCAGTTCTTC.

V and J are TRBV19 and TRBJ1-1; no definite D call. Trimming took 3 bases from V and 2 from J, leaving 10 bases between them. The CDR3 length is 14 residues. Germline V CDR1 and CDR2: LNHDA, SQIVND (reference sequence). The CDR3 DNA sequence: TGTGCCAGTAGTATCTGGCCGGGAAACACTGAAGCTTTCTTT. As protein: CASSIWPGNTEAFF.

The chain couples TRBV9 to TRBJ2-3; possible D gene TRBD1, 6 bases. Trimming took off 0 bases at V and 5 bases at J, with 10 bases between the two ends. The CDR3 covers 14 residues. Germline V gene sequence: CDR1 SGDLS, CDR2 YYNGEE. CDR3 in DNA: TGTGCCAGCAGCGTAGGGCAGGGGAAAGATACGCAGTATTTT. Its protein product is CASSVGQGKDTQYF.

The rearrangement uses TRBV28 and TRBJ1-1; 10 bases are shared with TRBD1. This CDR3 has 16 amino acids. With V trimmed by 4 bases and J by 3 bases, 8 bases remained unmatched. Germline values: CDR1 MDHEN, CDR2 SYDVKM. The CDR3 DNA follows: TGTGCCAGCAGTTCTTACCAGGGGACAGGGGACACTGAAGCTTTCTTT. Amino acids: CASSSYQGTGDTEAFF.

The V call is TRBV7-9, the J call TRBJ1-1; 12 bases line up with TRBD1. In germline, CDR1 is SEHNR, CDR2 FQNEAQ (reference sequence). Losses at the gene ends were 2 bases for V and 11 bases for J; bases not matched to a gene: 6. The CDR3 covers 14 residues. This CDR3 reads CASSLIGTGGNAFF. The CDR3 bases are TGTGCCAGCAGCTTAATCGGGACAGGGGGCAATGCTTTCTTT.

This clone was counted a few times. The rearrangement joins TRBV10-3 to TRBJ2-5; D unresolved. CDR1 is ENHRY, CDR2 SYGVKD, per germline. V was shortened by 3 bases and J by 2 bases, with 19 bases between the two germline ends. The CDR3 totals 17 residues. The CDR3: CAISDSESLDIQETQYF. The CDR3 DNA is TGTGCCATCAGTGATTCTGAGTCGTTAGACATACAAGAGACCCAGTACTTC.

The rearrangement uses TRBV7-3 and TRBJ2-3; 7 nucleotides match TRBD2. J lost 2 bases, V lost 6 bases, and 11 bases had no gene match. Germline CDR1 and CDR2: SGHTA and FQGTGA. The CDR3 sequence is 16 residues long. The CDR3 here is CASSLQGAGVTDTQYF. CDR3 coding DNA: TGTGCCAGCAGTCTCCAAGGCGCGGGAGTCACAGATACGCAGTATTTT.

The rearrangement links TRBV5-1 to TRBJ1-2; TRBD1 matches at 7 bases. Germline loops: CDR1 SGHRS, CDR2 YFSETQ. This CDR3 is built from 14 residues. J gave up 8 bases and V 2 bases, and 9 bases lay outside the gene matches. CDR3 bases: TGCGCCAGCAGCTTTGACAGGGTCACACAGGGCTACACCTTC. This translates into CASSFDRVTQGYTF.

In DNA form, the CDR3 reads TGTGCCAGCAGTTACTCCATTCGGGATAGCAATCAGCCCCAGCATTTT. Translating it yields CASSYSIRDSNQPQHF. V is TRBV6-6 and J is TRBJ1-5; the D is unclear. The ends were cut back, 0 bases at V and 0 bases at J, with 9 bases in the middle. This CDR3 is 16 amino acids long. Germline loops: CDR1 MNHNY, CDR2 SVGAGI (reference sequence).

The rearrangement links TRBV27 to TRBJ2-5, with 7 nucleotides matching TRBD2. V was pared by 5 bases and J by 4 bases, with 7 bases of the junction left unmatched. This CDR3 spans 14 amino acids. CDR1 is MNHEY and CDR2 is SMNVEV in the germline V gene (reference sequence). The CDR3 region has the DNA TGTGCCAGCAGTCCCTGGACTAGGGGAGAGACCCAGTACTTC. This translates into CASSPWTRGETQYF.

DNA of the CDR3: TGTGCCAGCAGTTTTTACGGCGGGGGAGTGGGGGAGCAGTTCTTC. Translation gives CASSFYGGGVGEQFF. This chain joins TRBV28 and TRBJ2-1; the match to TRBD2 covers 7 bases. This CDR3 comprises 15 residues. The ends lost 3 bases at V and 10 bases at J; junction bases unmatched: 12. CDR1 MDHEN and CDR2 SYDVKM come from the germline V gene.

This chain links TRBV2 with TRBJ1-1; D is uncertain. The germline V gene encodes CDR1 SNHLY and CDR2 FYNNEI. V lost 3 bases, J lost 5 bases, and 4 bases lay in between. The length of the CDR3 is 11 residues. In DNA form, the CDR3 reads TGTGCCAGCAGTGAGAGTACTGAAGCTTTCTTT. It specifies CASSESTEAFF. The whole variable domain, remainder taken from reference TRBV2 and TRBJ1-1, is EPEVTQTPSHQVTQMGQEVILRCVPISNHLYFYWYRQILGQKVEFLVSFYNNEISEKSEIFDDQFSVERPDGSNFTLKIRSTKLEDSAMYFCASSESTEAFFGQGTRLTVV.

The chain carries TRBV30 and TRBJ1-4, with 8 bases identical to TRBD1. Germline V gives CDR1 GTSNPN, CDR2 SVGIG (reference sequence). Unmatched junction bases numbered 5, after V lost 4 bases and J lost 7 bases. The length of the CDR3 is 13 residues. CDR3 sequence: CAWMDRAGEKLFF. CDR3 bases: TGTGCCTGGATGGACAGGGCTGGTGAAAAACTGTTTTTT.

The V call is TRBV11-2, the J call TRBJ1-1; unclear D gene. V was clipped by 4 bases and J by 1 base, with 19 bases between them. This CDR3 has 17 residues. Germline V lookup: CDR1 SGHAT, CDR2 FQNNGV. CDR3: CASSSPDKFGPNTEAFF. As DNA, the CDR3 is TGTGCCAGCAGCTCCCCAGACAAATTCGGCCCGAACACTGAAGCTTTCTTT.

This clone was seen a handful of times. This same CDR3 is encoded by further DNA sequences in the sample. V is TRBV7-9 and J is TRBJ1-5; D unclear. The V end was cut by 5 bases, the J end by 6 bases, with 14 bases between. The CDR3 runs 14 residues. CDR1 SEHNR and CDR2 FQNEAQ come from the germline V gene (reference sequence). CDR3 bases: TGTGCCAGCAGCCTGGCGACCGGAGGTCAGCCCCAGCATTTT. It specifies CASSLATGGQPQHF.

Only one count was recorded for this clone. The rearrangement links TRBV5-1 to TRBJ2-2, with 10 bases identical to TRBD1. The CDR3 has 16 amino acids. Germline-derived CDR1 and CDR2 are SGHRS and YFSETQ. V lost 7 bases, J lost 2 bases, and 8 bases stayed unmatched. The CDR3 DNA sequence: TGCGCCAGCGTACGGGACAGGGGAGGTAACACCGGGGAGCTGTTTTTT. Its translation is CASVRDRGGNTGELFF. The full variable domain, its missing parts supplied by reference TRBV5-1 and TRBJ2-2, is KAGVTQTPRYLIKTRGQQVTLSCSPISGHRSVSWYQQTPGQGLQFLFEYFSETQRNKGNFPGRFSGRQFSNSRSEMNVSTLELGDSALYLCASVRDRGGNTGELFFGEGSRLTVL.

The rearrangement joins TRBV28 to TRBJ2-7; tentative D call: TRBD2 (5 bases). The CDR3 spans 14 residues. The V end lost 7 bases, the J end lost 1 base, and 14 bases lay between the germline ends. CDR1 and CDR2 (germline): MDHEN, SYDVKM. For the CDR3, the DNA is TGTGCCAGCATCTCGGCGGGCCCGTCCTACGAGCAGTACTTC. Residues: CASISAGPSYEQYF.